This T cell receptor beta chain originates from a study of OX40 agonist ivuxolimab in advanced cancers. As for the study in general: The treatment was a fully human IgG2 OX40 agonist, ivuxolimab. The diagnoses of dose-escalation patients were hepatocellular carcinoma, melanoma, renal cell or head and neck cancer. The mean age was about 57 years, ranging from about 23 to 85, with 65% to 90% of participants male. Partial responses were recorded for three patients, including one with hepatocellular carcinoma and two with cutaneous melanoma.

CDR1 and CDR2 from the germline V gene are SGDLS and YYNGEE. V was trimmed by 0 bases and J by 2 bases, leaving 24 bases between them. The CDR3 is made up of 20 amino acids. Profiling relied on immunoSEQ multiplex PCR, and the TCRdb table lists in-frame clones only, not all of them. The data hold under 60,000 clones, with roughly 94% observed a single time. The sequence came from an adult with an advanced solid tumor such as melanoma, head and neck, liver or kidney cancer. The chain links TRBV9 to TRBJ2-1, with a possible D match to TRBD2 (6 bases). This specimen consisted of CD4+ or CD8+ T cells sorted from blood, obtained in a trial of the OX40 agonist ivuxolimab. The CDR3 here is CASSVATSRVLGETYNEQFF. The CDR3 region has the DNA TGTGCCAGCAGCGTAGCTACTAGCCGGGTCCTCGGCGAGACCTACAATGAGCAGTTCTTC.